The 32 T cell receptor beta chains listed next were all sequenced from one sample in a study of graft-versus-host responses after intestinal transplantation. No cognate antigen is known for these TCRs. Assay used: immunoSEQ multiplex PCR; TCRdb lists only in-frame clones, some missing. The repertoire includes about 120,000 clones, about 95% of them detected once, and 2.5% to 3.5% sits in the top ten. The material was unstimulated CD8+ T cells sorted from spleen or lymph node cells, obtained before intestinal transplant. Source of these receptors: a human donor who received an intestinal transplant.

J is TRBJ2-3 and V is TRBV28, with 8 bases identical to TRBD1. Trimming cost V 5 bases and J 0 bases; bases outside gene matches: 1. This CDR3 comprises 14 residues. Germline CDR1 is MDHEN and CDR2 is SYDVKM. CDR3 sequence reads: CASSQGASTDTQYF. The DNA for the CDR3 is TGTGCCAGCAGTCAGGGGGCGAGCACAGATACGCAGTATTTT.

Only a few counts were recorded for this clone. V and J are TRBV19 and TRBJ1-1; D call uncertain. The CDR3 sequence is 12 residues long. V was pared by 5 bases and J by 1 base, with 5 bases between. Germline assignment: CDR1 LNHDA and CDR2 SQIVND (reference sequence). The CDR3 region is CASSSGNTEAFF. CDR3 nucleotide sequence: TGTGCCAGTAGTTCAGGGAACACTGAAGCTTTCTTT.

CDR3 bases: TGCAGCGTTGACTTCGGCCTAGCGGGCTACGAGCAGTACTTC. Translated, it gives CSVDFGLAGYEQYF. This chain joins TRBV29-1 and TRBJ2-7; 8 positions agree with TRBD2. The CDR3 has 14 residues. J was trimmed by 3 bases and V by 3 bases; bases with no gene match: 7. Germline V gene lookup returns CDR1 SQVTM and CDR2 ANQGSEA.

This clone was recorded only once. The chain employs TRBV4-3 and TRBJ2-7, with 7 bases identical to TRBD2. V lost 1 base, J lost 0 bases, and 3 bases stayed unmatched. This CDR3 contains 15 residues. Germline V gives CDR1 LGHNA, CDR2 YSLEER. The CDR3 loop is CASSQVREGSYEQYF. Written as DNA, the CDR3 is TGCGCCAGCAGCCAAGTGAGGGAGGGCTCCTACGAGCAGTACTTC.

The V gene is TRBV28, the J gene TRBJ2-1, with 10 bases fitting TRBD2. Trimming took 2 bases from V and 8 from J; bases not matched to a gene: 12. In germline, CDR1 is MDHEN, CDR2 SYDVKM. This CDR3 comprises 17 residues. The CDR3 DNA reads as TGTGCCAGCAGTTTAAATGGGGCTAGCGGGAGTTTTGATGAGCAGTTCTTC. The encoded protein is CASSLNGASGSFDEQFF.

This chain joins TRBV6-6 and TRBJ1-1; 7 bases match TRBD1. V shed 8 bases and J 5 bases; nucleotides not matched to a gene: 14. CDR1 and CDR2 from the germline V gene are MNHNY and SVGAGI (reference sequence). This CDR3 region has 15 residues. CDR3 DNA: TGTGCCAGCTTCACCCCCGACAGGGAGGAGACTGAAGCTTTCTTT. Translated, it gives CASFTPDREETEAFF.

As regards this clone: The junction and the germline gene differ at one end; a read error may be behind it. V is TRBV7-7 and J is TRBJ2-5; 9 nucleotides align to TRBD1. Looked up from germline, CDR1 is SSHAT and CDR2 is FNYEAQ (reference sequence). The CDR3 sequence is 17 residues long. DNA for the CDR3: TGTGCTAGCAGCTTAGAACAGGGGGCCGTTGGCCGAGGGACCCAGTACTTC. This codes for CASSLEQGAVGRGTQYF.

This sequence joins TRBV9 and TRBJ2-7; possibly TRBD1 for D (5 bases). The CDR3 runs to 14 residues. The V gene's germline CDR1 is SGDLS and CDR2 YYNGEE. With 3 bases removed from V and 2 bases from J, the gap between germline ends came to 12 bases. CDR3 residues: CASSAHDSAYEQYF. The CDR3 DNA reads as TGTGCCAGCAGCGCCCATGACAGCGCCTACGAGCAGTACTTC.

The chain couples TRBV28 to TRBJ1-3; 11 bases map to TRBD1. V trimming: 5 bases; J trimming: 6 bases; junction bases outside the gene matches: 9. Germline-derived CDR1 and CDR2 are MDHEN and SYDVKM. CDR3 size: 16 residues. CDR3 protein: CASSGTGTGGPNTIYF. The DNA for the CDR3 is TGTGCCAGCAGTGGGACCGGGACAGGGGGTCCAAACACCATATATTTT. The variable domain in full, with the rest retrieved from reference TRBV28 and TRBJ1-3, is DVKVTQSSRYLVKRTGEKVFLECVQDMDHENMFWYRQDPGLGLRLIYFSYDVKMKEKGDIPEGYSVSREKKERFSLILESASTNQTSMYLCASSGTGTGGPNTIYFGEGSWLTVV.

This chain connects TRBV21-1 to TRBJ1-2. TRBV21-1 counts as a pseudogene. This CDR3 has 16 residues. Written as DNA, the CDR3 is TGTGCCAGCAGCAAGAATCTTATGACCCGCCCTGGAAGCTACACCTTC. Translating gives CASSKNLMTRPGSYTF.

CDR3 protein: CATSRVPADMRAQETQYF. The DNA for the CDR3 is TGTGCCACCAGCAGAGTCCCAGCAGACATGAGGGCACAAGAGACCCAGTACTTC. The chain links TRBV15 to TRBJ2-5; TRBD2 might be the D (5 bases). In germline, CDR1 is LNHNV, CDR2 YYDKDF (reference sequence). V lost 1 base, J lost 2 bases, and 20 bases lay in between. The CDR3 has 18 amino acids.

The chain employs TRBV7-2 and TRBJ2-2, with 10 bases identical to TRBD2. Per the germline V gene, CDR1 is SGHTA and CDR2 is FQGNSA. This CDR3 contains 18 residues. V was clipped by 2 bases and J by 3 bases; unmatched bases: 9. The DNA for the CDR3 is TGTGCCAGCAGCTTACGGGTTAGGCTAGCGGGAGACACCGGGGAGCTGTTTTTT. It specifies CASSLRVRLAGDTGELFF.

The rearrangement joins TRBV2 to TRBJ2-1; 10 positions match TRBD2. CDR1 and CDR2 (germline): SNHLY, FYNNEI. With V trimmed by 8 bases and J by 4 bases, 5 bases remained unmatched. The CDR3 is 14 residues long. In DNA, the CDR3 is TGTGCCAGCGGGACTAGCGTCCCTTACAATGAGCAGTTCTTC. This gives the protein CASGTSVPYNEQFF. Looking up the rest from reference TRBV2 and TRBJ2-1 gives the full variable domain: EPEVTQTPSHQVTQMGQEVILRCVPISNHLYFYWYRQILGQKVEFLVSFYNNEISEKSEIFDDQFSVERPDGSNFTLKIRSTKLEDSAMYFCASGTSVPYNEQFFGPGTRLTVL.

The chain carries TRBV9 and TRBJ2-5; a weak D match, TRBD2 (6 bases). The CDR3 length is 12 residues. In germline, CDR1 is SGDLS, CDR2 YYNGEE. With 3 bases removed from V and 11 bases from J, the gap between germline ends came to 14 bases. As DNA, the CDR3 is TGTGCCAGCAGCGCAGGCACCCGGGAGCAGTACTTC. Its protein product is CASSAGTREQYF.

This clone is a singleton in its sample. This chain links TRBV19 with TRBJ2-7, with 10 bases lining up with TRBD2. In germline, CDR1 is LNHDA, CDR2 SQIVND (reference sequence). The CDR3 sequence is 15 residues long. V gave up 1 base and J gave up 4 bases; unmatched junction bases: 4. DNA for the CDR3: TGTGCCAGTAGTATAGGTTGGACTAGCGGATACGAGCAGTACTTC. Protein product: CASSIGWTSGYEQYF.

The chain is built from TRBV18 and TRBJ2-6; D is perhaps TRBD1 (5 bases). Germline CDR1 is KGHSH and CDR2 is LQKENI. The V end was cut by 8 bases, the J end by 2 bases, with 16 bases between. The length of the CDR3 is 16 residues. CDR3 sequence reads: CASTVQGTAGANVLTF. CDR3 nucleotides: TGTGCCAGCACCGTCCAGGGTACGGCTGGGGCCAACGTCCTGACTTTC.

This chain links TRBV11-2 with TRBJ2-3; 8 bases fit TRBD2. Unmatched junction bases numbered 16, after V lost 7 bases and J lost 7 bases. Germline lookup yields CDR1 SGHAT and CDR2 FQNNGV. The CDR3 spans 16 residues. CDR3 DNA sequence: TGTGCCAGCATGGACGGCCAGACTAGCGCACACCATACGCAGTATTTT. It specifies CASMDGQTSAHHTQYF.

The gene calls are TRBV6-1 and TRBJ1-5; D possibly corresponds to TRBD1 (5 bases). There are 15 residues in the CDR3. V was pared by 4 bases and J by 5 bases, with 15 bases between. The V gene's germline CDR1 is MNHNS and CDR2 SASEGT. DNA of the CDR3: TGTGCCAGCAGTGGGACACTATTTTATCATCAGCCCCAGCATTTT. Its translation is CASSGTLFYHQPQHF.

DNA of the CDR3: TGTGCCAGTAGTATTGTTTCCCAGGGGGAGCTGTTTTTT. Amino acids: CASSIVSQGELFF. The chain has TRBV19 and TRBJ2-2; D unclear. Trimming pared 3 bases from V and 8 bases from J, leaving 10 bases between. The germline V gene encodes CDR1 LNHDA and CDR2 SQIVND (reference sequence). The CDR3 sequence is 13 residues long.

The CDR3 protein is CASSYPGASYEQYF. As DNA, the CDR3 is TGTGCCAGCAGTTACCCGGGGGCTTCCTACGAGCAGTACTTC. J is TRBJ2-5 and V is TRBV6-6; D assignment may be TRBD1 or TRBD2 (6 bases each). TRBJ2-7 matches the DNA end more closely, so the J call is doubtful. In germline, CDR1 is MNHNY, CDR2 SVGAGI (reference sequence). The CDR3 spans 14 residues.

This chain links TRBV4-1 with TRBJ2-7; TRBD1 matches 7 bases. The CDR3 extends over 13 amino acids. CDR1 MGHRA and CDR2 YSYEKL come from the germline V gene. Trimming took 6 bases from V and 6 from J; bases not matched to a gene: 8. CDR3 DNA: TGCGCCAGCAGTTTGGGGACAGCCTCCGAGCAGTACTTC. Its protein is CASSLGTASEQYF.

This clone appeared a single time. The CDR3 DNA reads as TGTGCCAGTAGTATAGGGACAGGGGATCAGCCCCAGCATTTT. Its protein product is CASSIGTGDQPQHF. The chain combines TRBV19 with TRBJ1-5, with 9 bases that match TRBD1. From germline, CDR1 is LNHDA and CDR2 SQIVND (reference sequence). Trimming cost V 1 base and J 5 bases; bases outside gene matches: 0. This CDR3 spans 14 amino acids.

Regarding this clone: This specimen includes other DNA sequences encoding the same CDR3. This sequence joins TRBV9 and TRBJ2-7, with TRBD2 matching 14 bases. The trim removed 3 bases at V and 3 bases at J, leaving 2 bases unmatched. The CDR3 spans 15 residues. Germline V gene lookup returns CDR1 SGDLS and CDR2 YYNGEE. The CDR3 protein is CASSAGTSGSYEQYF. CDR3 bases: TGTGCCAGCAGCGCTGGGACTAGCGGGAGCTACGAGCAGTACTTC.

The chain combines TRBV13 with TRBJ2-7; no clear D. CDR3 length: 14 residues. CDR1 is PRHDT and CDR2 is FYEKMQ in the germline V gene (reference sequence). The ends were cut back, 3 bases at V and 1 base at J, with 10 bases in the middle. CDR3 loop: CASSLGRPSYEQYF. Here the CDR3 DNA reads TGTGCCAGCAGCTTGGGCAGACCTTCCTACGAGCAGTACTTC.

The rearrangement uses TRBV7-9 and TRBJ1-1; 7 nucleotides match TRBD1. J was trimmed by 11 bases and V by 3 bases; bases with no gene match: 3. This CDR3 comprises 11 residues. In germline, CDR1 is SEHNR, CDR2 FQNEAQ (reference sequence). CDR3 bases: TGTGCCAGCAGCTTTACAGGGGACGCTTTCTTT. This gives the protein CASSFTGDAFF.

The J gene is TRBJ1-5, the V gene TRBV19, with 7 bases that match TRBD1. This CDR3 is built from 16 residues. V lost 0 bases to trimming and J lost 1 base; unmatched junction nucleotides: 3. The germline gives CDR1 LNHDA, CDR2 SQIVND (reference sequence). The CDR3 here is CASSIEDRESNQPQHF. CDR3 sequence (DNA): TGTGCCAGTAGTATAGAAGACAGGGAAAGCAATCAGCCCCAGCATTTT.

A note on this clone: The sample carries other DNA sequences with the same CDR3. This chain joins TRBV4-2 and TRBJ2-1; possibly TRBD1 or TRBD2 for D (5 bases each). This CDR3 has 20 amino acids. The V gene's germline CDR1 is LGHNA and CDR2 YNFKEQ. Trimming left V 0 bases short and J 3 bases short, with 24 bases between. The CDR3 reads CASSQDPQGTRWSIYNEQFF. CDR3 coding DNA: TGTGCCAGCAGCCAAGATCCCCAGGGTACTAGGTGGTCAATCTACAATGAGCAGTTCTTC.

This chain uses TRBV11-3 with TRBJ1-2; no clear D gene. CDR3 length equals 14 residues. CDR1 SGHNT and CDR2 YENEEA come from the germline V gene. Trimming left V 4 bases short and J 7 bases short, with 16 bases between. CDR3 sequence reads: CASSSGPPPLGYTF. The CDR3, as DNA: TGTGCCAGCAGCTCTGGGCCACCTCCCCTTGGCTACACCTTC.

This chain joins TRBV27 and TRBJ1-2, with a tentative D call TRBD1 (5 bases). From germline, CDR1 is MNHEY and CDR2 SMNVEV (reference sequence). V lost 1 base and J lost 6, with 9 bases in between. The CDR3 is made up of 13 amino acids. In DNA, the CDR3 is TGTGCCAGCAGTTTATTGGGGACTGATGGCTACACCTTC. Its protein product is CASSLLGTDGYTF.

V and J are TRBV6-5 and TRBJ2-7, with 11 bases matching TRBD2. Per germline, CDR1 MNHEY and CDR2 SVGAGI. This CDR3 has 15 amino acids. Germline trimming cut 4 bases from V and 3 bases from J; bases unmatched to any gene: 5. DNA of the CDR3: TGTGCCAGCAGTTTAGGGACTAGCGGATTCTACGAGCAGTACTTC. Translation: CASSLGTSGFYEQYF.

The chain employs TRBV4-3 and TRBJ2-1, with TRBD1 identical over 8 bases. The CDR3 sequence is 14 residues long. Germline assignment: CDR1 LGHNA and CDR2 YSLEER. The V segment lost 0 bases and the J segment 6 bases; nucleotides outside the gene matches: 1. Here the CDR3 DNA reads TGCGCCAGCAGCCAAGACGGGACAGGCAATGAGCAGTTCTTC. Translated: CASSQDGTGNEQFF.

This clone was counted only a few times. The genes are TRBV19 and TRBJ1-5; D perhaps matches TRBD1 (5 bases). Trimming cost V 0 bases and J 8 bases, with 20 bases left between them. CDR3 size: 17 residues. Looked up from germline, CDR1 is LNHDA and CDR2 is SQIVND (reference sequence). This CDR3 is CASSIDQGWVRAEPQHF. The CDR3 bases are TGTGCCAGTAGTATAGATCAGGGTTGGGTCCGGGCGGAGCCCCAGCATTTT. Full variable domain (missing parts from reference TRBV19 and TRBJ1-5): DGGITQSPKYLFRKEGQNVTLSCEQNLNHDAMYWYRQDPGQGLRLIYYSQIVNDFQKGDIAEGYSVSREKKESFPLTVTSAQKNPTAFYLCASSIDQGWVRAEPQHFGDGTRLSIL.